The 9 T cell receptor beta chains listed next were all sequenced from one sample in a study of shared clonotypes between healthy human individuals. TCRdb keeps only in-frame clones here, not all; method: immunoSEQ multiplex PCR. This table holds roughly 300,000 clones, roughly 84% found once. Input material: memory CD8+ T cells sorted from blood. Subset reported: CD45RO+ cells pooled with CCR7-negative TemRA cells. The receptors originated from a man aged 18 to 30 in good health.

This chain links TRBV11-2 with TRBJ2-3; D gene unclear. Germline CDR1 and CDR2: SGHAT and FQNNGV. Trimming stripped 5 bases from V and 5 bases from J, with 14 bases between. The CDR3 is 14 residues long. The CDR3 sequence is CASSPNKIVDTQYF. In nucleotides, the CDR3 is TGTGCCAGCAGCCCAAACAAAATCGTAGATACGCAGTATTTT.

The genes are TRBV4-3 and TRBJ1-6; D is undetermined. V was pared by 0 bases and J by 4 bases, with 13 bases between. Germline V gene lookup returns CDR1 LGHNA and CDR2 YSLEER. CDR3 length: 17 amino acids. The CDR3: CASSQDPRAVYNSPLHF. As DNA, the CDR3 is TGCGCCAGCAGCCAAGATCCGCGTGCAGTTTATAATTCACCCCTCCACTTT.

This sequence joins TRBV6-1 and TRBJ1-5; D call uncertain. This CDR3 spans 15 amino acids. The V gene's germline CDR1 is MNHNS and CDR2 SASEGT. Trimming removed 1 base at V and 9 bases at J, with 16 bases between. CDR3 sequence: CASSEGTDMVWPQHF. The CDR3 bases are TGTGCCAGCAGTGAAGGAACAGATATGGTGTGGCCCCAGCATTTT.

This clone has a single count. CDR3 in amino acids: CASSRPGWTEAFF. The CDR3 DNA is TGTGCCAGTAGTCGTCCAGGGTGGACTGAAGCTTTCTTT. This sequence joins TRBV19 and TRBJ1-1, with D possibly matching TRBD1 (5 bases). Per the germline V gene, CDR1 is LNHDA and CDR2 is SQIVND (reference sequence). The CDR3 spans 13 residues. V lost 5 bases to trimming and J lost 5 bases, with 12 bases between them.

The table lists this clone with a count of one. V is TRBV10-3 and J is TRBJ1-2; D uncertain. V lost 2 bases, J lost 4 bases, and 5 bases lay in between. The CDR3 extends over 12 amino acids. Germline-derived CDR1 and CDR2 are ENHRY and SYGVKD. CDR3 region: CAISEGSYGYTF. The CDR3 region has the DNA TGTGCCATCAGTGAGGGCAGCTATGGCTACACCTTC.

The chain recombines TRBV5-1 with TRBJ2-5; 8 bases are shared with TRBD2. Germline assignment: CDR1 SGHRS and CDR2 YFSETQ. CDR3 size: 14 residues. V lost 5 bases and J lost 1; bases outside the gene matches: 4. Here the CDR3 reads CASRPLAGQETQYF. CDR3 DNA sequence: TGCGCCAGCAGGCCCCTAGCGGGCCAAGAGACCCAGTACTTC.

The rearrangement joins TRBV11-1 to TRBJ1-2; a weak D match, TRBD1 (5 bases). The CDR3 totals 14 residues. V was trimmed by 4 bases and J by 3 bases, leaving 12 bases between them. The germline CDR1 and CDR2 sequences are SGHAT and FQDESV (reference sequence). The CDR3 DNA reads TGTGCCAGCAGCTCCTTACAGGAGGACTATGGCTACACCTTC. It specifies CASSSLQEDYGYTF.

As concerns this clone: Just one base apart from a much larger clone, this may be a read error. Written as DNA, the CDR3 is TGTGCCTGGAGTGCCCCAGCCACCTATGGCTACACCTTC. This sequence encodes CAWSAPATYGYTF. The chain carries TRBV30 and TRBJ1-2; D gene ambiguous. The CDR3 sequence is 13 residues long. The V end was cut by 1 base, the J end by 4 bases, with 10 bases between. CDR1 is GTSNPN and CDR2 is SVGIG in the germline V gene (reference sequence).

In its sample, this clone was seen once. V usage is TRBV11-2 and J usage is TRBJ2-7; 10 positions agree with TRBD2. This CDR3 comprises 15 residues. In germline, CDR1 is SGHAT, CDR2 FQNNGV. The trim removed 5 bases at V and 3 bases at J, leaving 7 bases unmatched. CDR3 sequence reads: CASSGWTSGDYEQYF. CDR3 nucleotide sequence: TGTGCCAGCAGCGGCTGGACTAGCGGAGACTACGAGCAGTACTTC.